Sequencing of this T cell receptor beta chain was carried out in a study of control samples from healthy donors and cancer patients. V lost 1 base to trimming and J lost 7 bases, with 11 bases between them. The V gene's germline CDR1 is LGHDT and CDR2 YNNKEL (reference sequence). The CDR3 contains 14 residues. TCRdb's table, derived via immunoSEQ multiplex PCR, lists solely in-frame clones and lacks some. The sample holds approximately 89,000 clones; about 90% are singletons and the top ten take around 18%. The gene calls are TRBV3-1 (or the pseudogene TRBV3-2) and TRBJ2-1; D unresolved. The sample comprised blood. This TCR derives from a man between 45 and 60 years old in good health. CDR3 bases: TGTGCCAGCAGCCAAGGGTGGGGTTGGAATGAGCAGTTCTTC. It specifies CASSQGWGWNEQFF.